Listed below are T cell receptor beta chains from one sample, sequenced in a study of pediatric ulcerative colitis. Some clones are missing from TCRdb's copy, which holds only in-frame ones; the method was immunoSEQ multiplex PCR. The table has about 64,000 clones, roughly nine tenths seen once; the top ten hold roughly 3%. The specimen was blood. All receptors come from a boy under 18 with severe ulcerative colitis. The CDR3 runs from the conserved cysteine through the conserved F or W. A D gene is named only where the DNA matches it firmly.

TRBV6-1	TRBJ1-2	NA	CASSESGGYYGYTF	TGTGCCAGCAGTGAATCGGGAGGGTACTATGGCTACACCTTC
TRBV30	TRBJ1-2	NA	CAGKHGGLKRGYTF	TGTGCCGGAAAGCATGGGGGGCTGAAGCGGGGCTACACCTTC
TRBV11-2	TRBJ2-3	NA	CASGGGNTQYF	TGTGCCAGCGGGGGTGGGAATACGCAGTATTTT
TRBV7-2	TRBJ1-2	NA	CASSSDTFSYGYTF	TGTGCCAGCAGTTCGGACACCTTCTCCTATGGCTACACCTTC
TRBV7-8	TRBJ2-1	TRBD2	CASSFLAGGLNEQFF	TGTGCCAGCAGCTTCTTAGCGGGAGGGTTGAATGAGCAGTTCTTC
TRBV6-5	TRBJ2-3	NA	CASSRDNTDTQYF	TGTGCCAGCAGTAGGGACAACACAGATACGCAGTATTTT
TRBV5-1	TRBJ2-2	TRBD2	CASSLAGMDQGELFF	TGCGCCAGCAGCTTAGCGGGGATGGATCAGGGGGAGCTGTTTTTT
TRBV10-3	TRBJ2-7	NA	CAISDRGSGSLRGYEQYF	TGTGCCATCAGTGATCGTGGCAGCGGGAGCCTCAGGGGGTACGAGCAGTACTTC
TRBV30	TRBJ2-5	NA	CAWRGMETQYF	TGTGCCTGGAGGGGAATGGAGACCCAGTACTTC
TRBV29-1	TRBJ1-4	NA	CSGGGADEKLFF	TGCAGCGGGGGTGGGGCTGATGAAAAACTGTTTTTT
TRBV2	TRBJ1-2	NA	CASSGGTSYGYTF	TGTGCCAGCAGTGGTGGGACCTCTTATGGCTACACCTTC
TRBV6-6	TRBJ1-3	NA	CASSYKWDTIYF	TGTGCCAGCAGTTATAAGTGGGACACCATATATTTT
TRBV7-8	TRBJ2-2	TRBD2	CASKAGVGTGELFF	TGTGCCAGCAAGGCGGGAGTAGGGACCGGGGAGCTGTTTTTT
TRBV4-1	TRBJ1-6	NA	CASSQDYRVSYNSPLHF	TGCGCCAGCAGCCAAGATTACAGGGTATCCTATAATTCACCCCTCCACTTT